This T cell receptor (beta chain) was recorded in a study of blood T cell repertoires in COVID-19. Study context: PBMCs, B-cell-depleted T cells, or T cells were the source of the cDNA or gDNA that made up the material.

This table comes from immunoSEQ multiplex PCR, and its TCRdb copy is limited to in-frame clones, with some not included. The repertoire holds 200,000 to 300,000 clones, with roughly 86% as singletons. CDR1 is MNHEY and CDR2 is SMNVEV in the germline V gene (reference sequence). The CDR3 consists of 17 residues. V lost 4 bases to trimming and J lost 10 bases, with 26 bases between them. This clone has only one observation. Sample: peripheral blood. This TCR was sampled from a woman in her sixties or seventies who had recovered from COVID-19. The chain carries TRBV27 and TRBJ2-1; D possibly corresponds to TRBD2 (6 bases). The CDR3 spells CASSSAGPRPTFGEQFF. CDR3 DNA sequence: TGTGCCAGCAGTTCCGCGGGACCTAGACCGACGTTTGGGGAGCAGTTCTTC.